The 10 T cell receptor beta chains presented below share a single source sample, sequenced in a study of neoadjuvant anti-PD-1 for oral cavity cancer. The assay was immunoSEQ multiplex PCR, and TCRdb's table has in-frame clones only and misses some. The sample has 55,000 to 80,000 clones, less than 90% seen once. The time point denotes: after neoadjuvant nivolumab, at surgical resection. The source material was PBMCs, sampled after nivolumab (anti-PD-1) treatment. The receptors shown here come from a person between 40 and 80 years old with oral cavity squamous cell carcinoma.

The J gene is TRBJ2-3, the V gene TRBV5-4; maybe TRBD1 (6 bases). Between the trimmed V and J ends, which lost 3 bases and 1 base, there was a span of 9 bases. The germline V gene encodes CDR1 SGHNT and CDR2 YYREEE (reference sequence). CDR3 length: 14 amino acids. The CDR3 sequence: CASSSNRGTDTQYF. The CDR3, as DNA: TGTGCCAGCAGCTCCAACAGGGGCACAGATACGCAGTATTTT.

The DNA of the CDR3 is TGTGCTAGTGCCACGGGACTGGGGAATCAGCCCCAGCATTTT. Translation gives CASATGLGNQPQHF. The chain carries TRBV12-5 and TRBJ1-5; D might be TRBD1 (5 bases). V was cut by 7 bases and J by 4 bases, with 14 bases left in between. Germline assignment: CDR1 LGHNT and CDR2 FRNRAP. CDR3 length equals 14 residues.

The chain carries TRBV5-6 and TRBJ1-2, with D perhaps TRBD1 (6 bases). V shed 4 bases and J shed 2 bases, with 15 bases lying between them. Germline CDR1 is SGHDT and CDR2 is YYEEEE. This CDR3 region has 15 residues. Here the CDR3 DNA reads TGTGCCAGCAGCCGATCAGACAGGAGGAACTATGGCTACACCTTC. Residues: CASSRSDRRNYGYTF.

The CDR3 DNA sequence: TGCGCCAGCAGCCAAGTAGGGGTTCTGGGGAACACCATATATTTT. Its translation is CASSQVGVLGNTIYF. The chain couples TRBV4-1 to TRBJ1-3, with D perhaps matching TRBD1 (5 bases). In germline, CDR1 is MGHRA, CDR2 YSYEKL. V was clipped by 1 base and J by 7 bases, with 14 bases between them. The CDR3 is 15 amino acids.

The CDR3 here is CASSLYSRAGQPQHF. CDR3 DNA: TGTGCCAGCAGCTTATACTCCAGGGCAGGGCAGCCCCAGCATTTT. The rearrangement links TRBV7-2 to TRBJ1-5; tentative D call: TRBD1 (5 bases). Germline CDR1 reads SGHTA; CDR2 reads FQGNSA. Trimming pared 2 bases from V and 7 bases from J, leaving 15 bases between. The CDR3 is 15 amino acids.

This sequence joins TRBV11-2 and TRBJ2-5; D remains ambiguous. Trimming stripped 5 bases from V and 0 bases from J, with 13 bases between. The CDR3 spans 15 residues. Germline V gene sequence: CDR1 SGHAT, CDR2 FQNNGV. CDR3 nucleotides: TGTGCCAGCAGCCCCCTTAGTGGCAACCAAGAGACCCAGTACTTC. Amino acids: CASSPLSGNQETQYF.

The chain has TRBV13 and TRBJ2-2, with TRBD1 matching over 8 bases. Germline V gene sequence: CDR1 PRHDT, CDR2 FYEKMQ (reference sequence). This CDR3 contains 13 residues. The ends lost 10 bases at V and 1 base at J; junction bases unmatched: 2. CDR3 sequence reads: CATGQGNTGELFF. DNA for the CDR3: TGTGCCACCGGACAGGGGAACACCGGGGAGCTGTTTTTT.

This clone was counted between two and nine times. The chain recombines TRBV19 with TRBJ1-5; no definite D call. The CDR3 is made up of 15 amino acids. Looked up from germline, CDR1 is LNHDA and CDR2 is SQIVND (reference sequence). The V and J ends lost 0 bases and 1 base respectively, with 7 bases between them. The CDR3 DNA sequence: TGTGCCAGTAGTATAGACCCGGGAAGCAATCAGCCCCAGCATTTT. Residues: CASSIDPGSNQPQHF.

The V and J genes are TRBV5-1 and TRBJ2-3, with D possibly TRBD1 on 7 matching bases. V was shortened by 5 bases and J by 2 bases, with 15 bases between the two germline ends. The length of the CDR3 is 15 residues. CDR1 is SGHRS, CDR2 YFSETQ, per germline. The CDR3 sequence is CASREGQTFTDTQYF. The CDR3 DNA follows: TGCGCCAGCAGGGAGGGACAGACTTTCACAGATACGCAGTATTTT.

V usage is TRBV7-9 and J usage is TRBJ1-1; 8 nucleotides agree with TRBD1. Germline V gene lookup returns CDR1 SEHNR and CDR2 FQNEAQ (reference sequence). The CDR3 extends over 13 amino acids. V trimming: 5 bases; J trimming: 10 bases; junction bases outside the gene matches: 9. In DNA, the CDR3 is TGTGCCAGCAGCGACAGGACAGGGTGGAGAGCTTTCTTT. Its protein is CASSDRTGWRAFF.